Shown below are 20 T cell receptor beta chains from a single sample sequenced in a study of yellow fever vaccine responses in identical twins. TCRdb re-called the RT-PCR reads with MiXCR, one entry per CDR3 protein. The sample yields about 18,000 distinct CDR3 sequences, 61% seen once. This sample comprised T cells from blood (PBMCs), unsorted or a sorted subset (not recorded which), obtained before or after yellow fever vaccination (not recorded which). These receptors originate from a woman younger than 30 who received the yellow fever vaccine.

The chain recombines TRBV19 with TRBJ1-1; 9 nucleotides match TRBD1. The CDR3 contains 13 residues. Germline V gene data show CDR1 as LNHDA and CDR2 as SQIVND (reference sequence). Unmatched junction bases numbered 4, after V lost 10 bases and J lost 1 base. The CDR3 DNA follows: TGTGCCACCTGGACAGGGGCGAACACTGAAGCTTTCTTT. This encodes CATWTGANTEAFF.

V and J are TRBV11-3 and TRBJ1-2; 8 bases align to TRBD1. The CDR3 runs to 15 residues. The ends lost 7 bases at V and 2 bases at J; junction bases unmatched: 9. CDR1 and CDR2 (germline): SGHNT, YENEEA. The CDR3 nucleotides are TGTGCCAGCATCGCCGGGACAGGCAGAAACTATGGCTACACCTTC. It translates to CASIAGTGRNYGYTF.

The V call is TRBV29-1, the J call TRBJ2-5; 9 nucleotides align to TRBD2. CDR3 length: 14 amino acids. From germline, CDR1 is SQVTM and CDR2 ANQGSEA. V lost 4 bases, J lost 2 bases, and 5 bases stayed unmatched. CDR3 nucleotides: TGCAGCGTTGCCGCGGGAGGGCATCAAGAGACCCAGTACTTC. Encoded protein: CSVAAGGHQETQYF. The complete variable domain, with remaining parts taken from reference TRBV29-1 and TRBJ2-5, reads SAVISQKPSRDICQRGTSLTIQCQVDSQVTMMFWYRQQPGQSLTLIATANQGSEATYESGFVIDKFPISRPNLTFSTLTVSNMSPEDSSIYLCSVAAGGHQETQYFGPGTRLLVL.

This clonotype was found a few times. The chain links TRBV7-3 to TRBJ2-3, with TRBD2 identical over 12 bases. The length of the CDR3 is 18 residues. In germline, CDR1 is SGHTA, CDR2 FQGTGA. V dropped 2 bases and J dropped 4; count of bases not matched to a gene: 10. CDR3 sequence: CASSLQGATSGSADTQYF. In DNA form, the CDR3 reads TGTGCCAGCAGCTTACAAGGAGCGACTAGCGGGAGTGCAGATACGCAGTATTTT.

The genes are TRBV28 and TRBJ1-4; weak D call: TRBD1 (6 bases). V was clipped by 2 bases and J by 4 bases, with 11 bases between them. This CDR3 is built from 15 residues. Germline values: CDR1 MDHEN, CDR2 SYDVKM. The CDR3 is CASSLGGHSNEKLFF. CDR3 nucleotides: TGTGCCAGCAGTTTAGGGGGACATAGTAATGAAAAACTGTTTTTT.

The chain uses TRBV10-3 and TRBJ1-1; perhaps TRBD1 as D (5 bases). Trimming pared 7 bases from V and 1 base from J, leaving 16 bases between. Looked up from germline, CDR1 is ENHRY and CDR2 is SYGVKD. CDR3 length: 15 residues. The CDR3 sequence is CAITGSGRANTEAFF. As DNA, the CDR3 is TGTGCCATCACCGGGTCGGGCAGGGCGAACACTGAAGCTTTCTTT.

V usage is TRBV20-1 and J usage is TRBJ2-3; 7 nucleotides match TRBD1. This CDR3 is 16 amino acids long. CDR1 and CDR2 from the germline V gene are DFQATT and SNEGSKA (reference sequence). The ends lost 0 bases at V and 5 bases at J; junction bases unmatched: 11. The CDR3, as DNA: TGCAGTGCTAGAGATTTTAAAGGGGGCGGTGTAGATACGCAGTATTTT. It encodes CSARDFKGGGVDTQYF.

This clonotype has more than one count but fewer than ten. The rearrangement joins TRBV20-1 to TRBJ2-1; possibly TRBD2 for D (7 bases). Trimming took off 5 bases at V and 0 bases at J, with 20 bases between the two ends. Looked up from germline, CDR1 is DFQATT and CDR2 is SNEGSKA (reference sequence). The CDR3 length is 17 residues. CDR3 in DNA: TGCAGTGCTCCAAAACCTAGCGGACAGAGCTCCTACAATGAGCAGTTCTTC. This codes for CSAPKPSGQSSYNEQFF.

V and J are TRBV3-1 and TRBJ2-2; 7 bases map to TRBD1. Looked up from germline, CDR1 is LGHDT and CDR2 is YNNKEL (reference sequence). The CDR3 runs to 15 residues. The ends lost 4 bases at V and 5 bases at J; junction bases unmatched: 7. CDR3 residues: CASSPQGTATGELFF. The CDR3 region has the DNA TGTGCCAGCAGCCCCCAAGGGACAGCAACCGGGGAGCTGTTTTTT.

The rearrangement uses TRBV12-3 or TRBV12-4 and TRBJ2-7; D is uncertain. Trimming removed 8 bases from V and 2 bases from J, with 16 bases in between. This CDR3 has 14 residues. The CDR3 is CASSSLTAAYEQYF. DNA for the CDR3: TGTGCCAGCTCGTCCCTAACGGCGGCCTACGAGCAGTACTTC.

V usage is TRBV11-3 and J usage is TRBJ1-2, with 8 bases aligning to TRBD1. Germline V lookup: CDR1 SGHNT, CDR2 YENEEA. The CDR3 is 14 residues long. With 3 bases clipped from V and 8 bases from J, the junction kept 8 bases outside the gene matches. CDR3 loop: CASSFGQGRRGYTF. The CDR3 region has the DNA TGTGCCAGCAGCTTCGGACAGGGACGGAGGGGCTACACCTTC.

The chain links TRBV7-9 to TRBJ1-1; TRBD1 might be the D (6 bases). Germline CDR1 and CDR2: SEHNR and FQNEAQ (reference sequence). The CDR3 totals 12 residues. Trimming pared 7 bases from V and 8 bases from J, leaving 14 bases between. CDR3 DNA: TGTGCCAGCACCCGGACAGAGGTAGAAGCTTTCTTT. Its translation: CASTRTEVEAFF. The whole variable domain, filled in from reference TRBV7-9 and TRBJ1-1, reads DTGVSQNPRHKITKRGQNVTFRCDPISEHNRLYWYRQTLGQGPEFLTYFQNEAQLEKSRLLSDRFSAERPKGSFSTLEIQRTEQGDSAMYLCASTRTEVEAFFGQGTRLTVV.

V and J are TRBV15 and TRBJ2-1, with TRBD1 matching 7 bases. The CDR3 extends over 17 amino acids. J lost 6 bases, V lost 5 bases, and 16 bases had no gene match. Germline V lookup: CDR1 LNHNV, CDR2 YYDKDF (reference sequence). The CDR3 loop reads CATSSPGLGTEINEQFF. CDR3 sequence (DNA): TGTGCCACCAGCTCACCCGGTTTAGGGACAGAGATCAATGAGCAGTTCTTC.

A remark on this clonotype: One end of the junction is discordant with germline, which a read error may explain. V is TRBV29-1 and J is TRBJ2-1; tentative D call: TRBD2 (5 bases). The CDR3 loop spans 10 amino acids. The germline V gene encodes CDR1 SQVTM and CDR2 ANQGSEA. The CDR3 region has the DNA TGCAGCGTTGAAGATATAACGAGGGACTTC. Amino acid sequence: CSVEDITRDF.

Remarks on this clonotype: At one end, the junction sequence differs from germline, possibly due to a read error. The chain joins TRBV2 to TRBJ2-1; 7 bases fit TRBD2. Germline assignment: CDR1 SNHLY and CDR2 FYNNEI. The CDR3 length is 16 residues. CDR3 amino acids: CASSEIRLAVYNDQFF. The CDR3, as DNA: TGTGCCAGCAGTGAAATTAGGCTAGCGGTCTACAATGACCAGTTCTTC.

This clonotype was picked up a small number of times. This chain links TRBV28 with TRBJ2-5; D may be TRBD1 or TRBD2 (5 bases each). CDR1 MDHEN and CDR2 SYDVKM come from the germline V gene. The ends were cut back, 6 bases at V and 7 bases at J, with 18 bases in the middle. This CDR3 spans 14 amino acids. In DNA, the CDR3 is TGTGCCAGCAGCTTCGGGACGCCGGTTGGGACCCAGTACTTC. It codes for CASSFGTPVGTQYF.

The chain couples TRBV24-1 to TRBJ2-1; no firm D call. This CDR3 has 12 amino acids. Per germline, CDR1 KGHDR and CDR2 SFDVKD. Trimming removed 9 bases at V and 5 bases at J, with 10 bases between. The DNA for the CDR3 is TGTGCCACCCGAAAAGGGAACAATGAGCAGTTCTTC. Translation gives CATRKGNNEQFF.

This clonotype was counted only a few times. The rearrangement joins TRBV2 to TRBJ1-6, with 8 nucleotides matching TRBD1. The CDR3 is made up of 13 amino acids. Germline V lookup: CDR1 SNHLY, CDR2 FYNNEI. The V segment lost 7 bases and the J segment 6 bases; nucleotides outside the gene matches: 2. The CDR3 coding sequence is TGTGCCAGCAATGGACAGGGTAATTCACCCCTCCACTTT. This codes for CASNGQGNSPLHF.

This clonotype was seen once. The rearrangement links TRBV23-1 to TRBJ1-4, with unresolved D. TRBV23-1 is assigned to the ORF class and has an uncertain function. The CDR3 is made up of 13 amino acids. The V end was cut by 8 bases, the J end by 6 bases, with 13 bases between. This CDR3 is CASGDTADEKLFF. The CDR3, as DNA: TGCGCCAGCGGCGATACGGCGGATGAAAAACTGTTTTTT.

The V gene is TRBV15, the J gene TRBJ2-7, with TRBD2 matching over 11 bases. V was clipped by 1 base and J by 2 bases; unmatched bases: 10. The germline CDR1 and CDR2 sequences are LNHNV and YYDKDF (reference sequence). The CDR3 totals 18 residues. In nucleotides, the CDR3 is TGTGCCACCAGCAGAGGCCCCAACTTAGCGGGAGGGACCTACGAGCAGTACTTC. Its protein is CATSRGPNLAGGTYEQYF.